This T cell receptor beta chain originates from a study of chemoradiotherapy in HPV16-positive cancers. TCRdb keeps only in-frame clones here, not all; method: immunoSEQ multiplex PCR. The sample has nearly 9,000 clones; approximately 71% are singletons. The germline gives CDR1 MNHNS, CDR2 SASEGT. The CDR3 contains 15 residues. V dropped 1 base and J dropped 7; count of bases not matched to a gene: 10. The V gene is TRBV6-1, the J gene TRBJ2-7; 7 bases are a match to TRBD1. The sample here was taken from a patient who underwent chemoradiotherapy. This receptor was obtained from a human donor with HPV-associated anogenital cancer. CDR3 loop: CASSEGTGYGREQYF. Here the CDR3 DNA reads TGTGCCAGCAGTGAAGGGACAGGTTATGGTAGAGAGCAGTACTTC.